Shown below are 19 T cell receptor beta chains from a single sample sequenced in a study of cytomegalovirus exposure and HLA in healthy donors (dated by TCRdb to about 2017). Library construction relied on the immunoSEQ multiplex PCR assay. The multiplex PCR relied on a mix of 60 forward primers for TCR Vbeta segments and 13 reverse primers for TCR Jbeta segments. This is the immuneACCESS table as TCRdb keeps it, with only in-frame sequences that have V and J called. A part of the clones is gone; compared with another copy, unresolved V genes explain less than half, and the rest is unexplained. The sample yields about 120,000 clones; about 80% were counted once. 12% of the sample lies in the top ten. Material for sequencing was PBMCs. These receptors all come from a woman between 40 and 55 years old in good health and CMV-seropositive.

This sequence joins TRBV6-1 and TRBJ1-4; no clear D gene. The V and J ends lost 3 bases and 8 bases respectively, with 22 bases between them. The CDR3 is made up of 17 amino acids. In germline, CDR1 is MNHNS, CDR2 SASEGT. In DNA form, the CDR3 reads TGTGCCAGCAGTGATCCCCCAGGTTCCTTAATTCGGGAAAAACTGTTTTTT. Its translation is CASSDPPGSLIREKLFF.

The chain links TRBV9 to TRBJ2-7; possible D gene TRBD2, 5 bases. Trimming pared 4 bases from V and 2 bases from J, leaving 13 bases between. The germline gives CDR1 SGDLS, CDR2 YYNGEE. The CDR3 is made up of 14 amino acids. The CDR3 DNA is TGTGCCAGCAGCCCCCGGGATTACCCCTACGAGCAGTACTTC. Amino acid sequence: CASSPRDYPYEQYF.

This clone was seen a single time. The chain couples TRBV5-1 to TRBJ2-3, with D possibly TRBD2 on 6 matching bases. The length of the CDR3 is 15 residues. Trimming took off 4 bases at V and 4 bases at J, with 16 bases between the two ends. Germline V CDR1 and CDR2: SGHRS, YFSETQ. This CDR3 reads CASSEQLGGPDTQYF. CDR3 in DNA: TGCGCCAGCAGCGAACAACTCGGGGGTCCAGATACGCAGTATTTT.

Concerning this clone: One end of the junction fails to match germline, which may point to a read error. The CDR3 here is CASMARQENYF. The CDR3 region has the DNA TGTGCGAGCATGGCCCGACAGGAAAACTACTTC. The chain joins TRBV28 to TRBJ2-5, with D possibly being TRBD1 (6 bases). Germline V gives CDR1 MDHEN, CDR2 SYDVKM. The CDR3 is made up of 11 amino acids.

This sequence joins TRBV5-5 and TRBJ1-6; TRBD1 aligns across 7 bases. The trim removed 2 bases at V and 9 bases at J, leaving 5 bases unmatched. Germline CDR1 is SGHKS and CDR2 is YYEKEE (reference sequence). The CDR3 loop spans 14 amino acids. CDR3: CASSFTGDGSPLHF. In DNA, the CDR3 is TGTGCCAGCAGCTTTACAGGGGACGGTTCACCCCTCCACTTT. The whole variable domain, remainder taken from reference TRBV5-5 and TRBJ1-6, is DAGVTQSPTHLIKTRGQQVTLRCSPISGHKSVSWYQQVLGQGPQFIFQYYEKEERGRGNFPDRFSARQFPNYSSELNVNALLLGDSALYLCASSFTGDGSPLHFGNGTRLTVT.

The chain uses TRBV4-1 and TRBJ1-5; maybe TRBD1 (5 bases). The V and J ends lost 1 base and 1 base respectively, with 5 bases between them. CDR1 is MGHRA and CDR2 is YSYEKL in the germline V gene. This CDR3 has 14 amino acids. The CDR3 sequence is CASSQGQSNQPQHF. The CDR3 DNA is TGCGCCAGCAGCCAAGGACAGAGCAATCAGCCCCAGCATTTT.

This clone appeared a single time. The chain is built from TRBV5-6 and TRBJ1-1; no clear D. Trimming took 1 base from V and 0 from J, leaving 10 bases between them. The CDR3 length is 15 residues. Germline V gene lookup returns CDR1 SGHDT and CDR2 YYEEEE. CDR3 protein: CASSLTVSMNTEAFF. The DNA of the CDR3 is TGTGCCAGCAGCTTGACAGTAAGCATGAACACTGAAGCTTTCTTT.

This chain uses TRBV15 with TRBJ2-1; TRBD2 matches 8 bases. CDR1 LNHNV and CDR2 YYDKDF come from the germline V gene (reference sequence). The V segment lost 3 bases and the J segment 5 bases; nucleotides outside the gene matches: 6. This CDR3 contains 15 residues. CDR3 in DNA: TGTGCCACCAGCAGGGAGCGGGGGCCTCACAATGAGCAGTTCTTC. This gives the protein CATSRERGPHNEQFF.

This rearrangement joins TRBV2 to TRBJ1-1; 8 nucleotides line up with TRBD1. CDR1 and CDR2 (germline): SNHLY, FYNNEI. J gave up 7 bases and V 8 bases, and 6 bases lay outside the gene matches. The CDR3 runs to 12 residues. CDR3 nucleotide sequence: TGTGCCAGCGGTAGACAGGGGATTGAAGCTTTCTTT. Translation gives CASGRQGIEAFF.

The CDR3 nucleotides are TGTGCCAGCGCTACAGGGCCTGGGGCCAACGTCCTGACTTTC. Its protein is CASATGPGANVLTF. This chain links TRBV6-5 with TRBJ2-6, with a weak D call TRBD1 (6 bases). With 8 bases removed from V and 2 bases from J, the gap between germline ends came to 10 bases. CDR1 is MNHEY and CDR2 is SVGAGI in the germline V gene. The length of the CDR3 is 14 residues.

V and J are TRBV2 and TRBJ2-7; D may be TRBD2 (5 bases). The length of the CDR3 is 14 residues. Germline loops: CDR1 SNHLY, CDR2 FYNNEI. Trimming shortened V by 6 bases and J by 0 bases, and 12 bases separated the two germline ends. This CDR3 reads CASRLAQVSYEQYF. As DNA, the CDR3 is TGTGCCAGCAGGCTAGCTCAGGTCTCCTACGAGCAGTACTTC.

A few counts support this clone. The chain has TRBV19 and TRBJ1-4; 8 bases match TRBD1. The CDR3 extends over 14 amino acids. Trimming took 5 bases from V and 5 from J; bases not matched to a gene: 4. Germline CDR1 reads LNHDA; CDR2 reads SQIVND (reference sequence). The CDR3 region is CASSWQGANEKLFF. The CDR3 bases are TGTGCCAGTAGTTGGCAGGGGGCGAATGAAAAACTGTTTTTT.

This clone was picked up a small number of times. The V gene is TRBV5-1, the J gene TRBJ1-2; D unclear. Per the germline V gene, CDR1 is SGHRS and CDR2 is YFSETQ. Between the trimmed V and J ends, which lost 4 bases and 0 bases, there was a span of 13 bases. The CDR3 covers 15 residues. The CDR3 loop is CASSPAGPPNYGYTF. The CDR3 DNA reads TGCGCCAGCAGCCCGGCGGGTCCCCCTAACTATGGCTACACCTTC.

The chain links TRBV4-2 to TRBJ2-7, with 7 bases identical to TRBD2. J gave up 7 bases and V 6 bases, and 12 bases lay outside the gene matches. The CDR3 loop spans 14 amino acids. CDR1 and CDR2 (germline): LGHNA, YNFKEQ. This CDR3 is CASRGAGSTREQYF. As DNA, the CDR3 is TGTGCCAGCAGGGGAGCGGGGTCTACTCGGGAGCAGTACTTC.

The rearrangement links TRBV5-1 to TRBJ2-5; 11 bases are shared with TRBD2. The germline gives CDR1 SGHRS, CDR2 YFSETQ. V lost 4 bases and J lost 5; bases outside the gene matches: 7. This CDR3 has 15 residues. The CDR3 loop reads CASSNGLAGGETQYF. The CDR3 DNA follows: TGCGCCAGCAGCAACGGACTAGCGGGTGGGGAGACCCAGTACTTC. The full variable domain, with the rest looked up from reference TRBV5-1 and TRBJ2-5, is KAGVTQTPRYLIKTRGQQVTLSCSPISGHRSVSWYQQTPGQGLQFLFEYFSETQRNKGNFPGRFSGRQFSNSRSEMNVSTLELGDSALYLCASSNGLAGGETQYFGPGTRLLVL.

The J gene is TRBJ1-5, the V gene TRBV5-8; TRBD1 agrees at 7 bases. From germline, CDR1 is SGHTS and CDR2 YDEGEE. Germline trimming cut 4 bases from V and 5 bases from J; bases unmatched to any gene: 12. The CDR3 is made up of 16 amino acids. In nucleotides, the CDR3 is TGTGCCAGCAGCCTCCTTGGACAGGAGGGCTATCAGCCCCAGCATTTT. This sequence encodes CASSLLGQEGYQPQHF.

The chain links TRBV11-3 to TRBJ1-3; 9 positions match TRBD1. After removal of 1 base from V and 2 bases from J, the junction contained 12 bases not matched to a gene. Germline CDR1 SGHNT, CDR2 YENEEA. The CDR3 loop spans 19 amino acids. The chain's CDR3 is CASSLASGGQGLAGNTIYF. The CDR3 region has the DNA TGTGCCAGCAGCTTAGCCTCAGGGGGACAGGGACTGGCTGGAAACACCATATATTTT.

The chain uses TRBV30 and TRBJ1-2; 9 nucleotides align to TRBD1. After removal of 8 bases from V and 5 bases from J, the junction contained 3 bases not matched to a gene. Germline CDR1 is GTSNPN and CDR2 is SVGIG (reference sequence). The CDR3 has 11 amino acids. DNA for the CDR3: TGTGCCGCGACAGGGGGATATGGCTACACCTTC. This encodes CAATGGYGYTF. The complete variable domain, with remaining parts taken from reference TRBV30 and TRBJ1-2, reads SQTIHQWPATLVQPVGSPLSLECTVEGTSNPNLYWYRQAAGRGLQLLFYSVGIGQISSEVPQNLSASRPQDRQFILSSKKLLLSDSGFYLCAATGGYGYTFGSGTRLTVV.

This clone was seen a few times. The chain links TRBV18 to TRBJ1-1, with D perhaps TRBD1 (5 bases). Germline CDR1 is KGHSH and CDR2 is LQKENI. The V and J ends lost 1 base and 3 bases respectively, with 9 bases between them. This CDR3 spans 14 amino acids. The CDR3 spells CASSPQGQDTEAFF. The CDR3 nucleotides read TGTGCCAGCTCACCACAGGGGCAGGACACTGAAGCTTTCTTT.